These 19 T cell receptor beta chains share one sample of origin, sequenced in a study of spatial heterogeneity in lung cancer. TCRdb re-called the 5' RACE reads with MiXCR, one entry per CDR3 protein. The data contain under 35,000 distinct CDR3 sequences, about 5.2% of them singletons. Time point specified: blood at routine non-recurrence follow-up after resection. The sample was PBMCs, taken at follow-up. The receptor set was obtained from a female donor with early-stage non-small cell lung cancer.

This clonotype was counted ten times or more. CDR3 amino acids: CASSFTFATDTQYF. In nucleotides, the CDR3 is TGTGCCAGCAGTTTCACCTTCGCCACAGATACGCAGTATTTT. This chain links TRBV27 with TRBJ2-3; no firm D call. Germline CDR1 MNHEY, CDR2 SMNVEV (reference sequence). The ends were cut back, 3 bases at V and 2 bases at J, with 9 bases in the middle. The CDR3 is 14 amino acids.

CDR3 coding DNA: TGTGCCAGCAGCCAGAGGAAGGGGTACGACAAGAACTATGGCTACACCTTC. Translation: CASSQRKGYDKNYGYTF. The V call is TRBV14, the J call TRBJ1-2; a possible D gene is TRBD1 (5 bases). V gave up 3 bases and J gave up 2 bases, with 19 bases separating them. The germline CDR1 and CDR2 sequences are SGHDN and FVKESK. CDR3 length equals 17 residues.

The J gene is TRBJ1-5, the V gene TRBV2; D is possibly TRBD1 (5 bases). CDR3 length equals 16 residues. V gave up 2 bases and J gave up 1 base, with 12 bases separating them. The V gene's germline CDR1 is SNHLY and CDR2 FYNNEI. CDR3 amino acids: CASSERSAGSNQPQHF. The CDR3 nucleotides are TGTGCCAGCAGTGAAAGGTCGGCAGGGAGCAATCAGCCCCAGCATTTT.

This clonotype showed up just a few times. The chain couples TRBV12-3 or TRBV12-4 to TRBJ2-3; 9 bases are shared with TRBD1. V was pared by 6 bases and J by 5 bases, with 6 bases of the junction left unmatched. This CDR3 has 14 residues. CDR3 coding DNA: TGTGCCAGCAGGGGGACAGGGTTAGGAGATACGCAGTATTTT. Translating gives CASRGTGLGDTQYF.

This clonotype was picked up many times. The chain uses TRBV5-6 and TRBJ1-1, with D unresolved. CDR1 SGHDT and CDR2 YYEEEE come from the germline V gene. The V end was cut by 4 bases, the J end by 2 bases, with 9 bases between. This CDR3 region has 13 residues. Here the CDR3 reads CASSLTVNTEAFF. CDR3 DNA sequence: TGTGCCAGCAGCCTGACGGTAAACACTGAAGCTTTCTTT.

This clonotype showed up many times. V and J are TRBV11-2 and TRBJ2-3, with D unresolved. This CDR3 is 15 amino acids long. V was clipped by 4 bases and J by 1 base, with 12 bases between them. Germline V gene data show CDR1 as SGHAT and CDR2 as FQNNGV. The DNA of the CDR3 is TGTGCCAGCAGCTCCGTCCCTTGGGGCACAGATACGCAGTATTTT. Protein sequence: CASSSVPWGTDTQYF. Supplemented by reference TRBV11-2 and TRBJ2-3, the full variable domain reads EAGVAQSPRYKIIEKRQSVAFWCNPISGHATLYWYQQILGQGPKLLIQFQNNGVVDDSQLPKDRFSAERLKGVDSTLKIQPAKLEDSAVYLCASSSVPWGTDTQYFGPGTRLTVL.

There are many counts of this clonotype. V is TRBV3-2 and J is TRBJ2-7; TRBD2, the table's D call, was not compared with the DNA. TRBV3-2 is marked as a pseudogene. The CDR3 sequence is 16 residues long. The CDR3 DNA reads as TGTGCCAGCAGCCAAGGGACTAGCGGGAGCTCCAACGAGCAGTACTTC. This encodes CASSQGTSGSSNEQYF.

This clonotype was counted between two and nine times. The chain is built from TRBV5-6 and TRBJ2-5; D remains unclear. Germline V gene data show CDR1 as SGHDT and CDR2 as YYEEEE. The CDR3 consists of 11 residues. Deletions cut 3 bases from V and 13 bases from J, with 13 bases between. The CDR3 reads CASSSGPTTYF. CDR3 coding DNA: TGTGCCAGCAGCTCAGGTCCCACGACGTACTTC.

At least ten counts were recorded for this clonotype. The chain uses TRBV28 and TRBJ1-1; unclear D gene. The CDR3 covers 15 residues. The germline V and J ends were trimmed by 2 bases and 1 base, with 11 bases remaining between them. Looked up from germline, CDR1 is MDHEN and CDR2 is SYDVKM. The CDR3 region is CASSLRWSGNTEAFF. Here the CDR3 DNA reads TGTGCCAGCAGTTTAAGGTGGTCGGGGAACACTGAAGCTTTCTTT.

This clonotype was recorded a few times. CDR3 DNA sequence: TGCGCCAGCAGCGGGAGGGGCCGGGACACTGAAGCTTTCTTT. This codes for CASSGRGRDTEAFF. This rearrangement joins TRBV5-1 to TRBJ1-1, with D possibly matching TRBD1 (5 bases). Per germline, CDR1 SGHRS and CDR2 YFSETQ. V lost 4 bases and J lost 3, with 13 bases in between. The CDR3 runs 14 residues.

This clonotype was detected many times. This chain links TRBV28 with TRBJ2-7, with D tentatively TRBD2 (5 bases). The V gene lost 3 bases and the J gene lost 2 bases, with 14 bases spanning the gap. The CDR3 extends over 15 amino acids. Germline values: CDR1 MDHEN, CDR2 SYDVKM. This chain's CDR3 is CASSFGLGRTYEQYF. CDR3 DNA: TGTGCCAGCAGTTTCGGACTTGGCCGCACCTACGAGCAGTACTTC.

This clonotype was found many times. The CDR3 here is CASSPQRGLSYNEQFF. In DNA, the CDR3 is TGTGCCAGCAGCCCCCAGAGGGGGCTATCCTACAATGAGCAGTTCTTC. The chain uses TRBV9 and TRBJ2-1; 7 bases are a match to TRBD1. CDR1 is SGDLS and CDR2 is YYNGEE in the germline V gene. This CDR3 contains 16 residues. V lost 4 bases and J lost 1; bases outside the gene matches: 8.

This clonotype was observed at least ten times. The J gene is TRBJ1-4, the V gene TRBV28; maybe TRBD1 (5 bases). The germline V gene encodes CDR1 MDHEN and CDR2 SYDVKM. V was shortened by 6 bases and J by 11 bases, with 16 bases between the two germline ends. This CDR3 is built from 13 residues. The CDR3 DNA reads TGTGCCAGCAGCCGGGGGATGGGGGGGAAACTGTTTTTT. Amino acid sequence: CASSRGMGGKLFF.

The J gene is TRBJ2-5, the V gene TRBV4-3; D uncertain. Deletions cut 0 bases from V and 1 base from J, with 9 bases between. Germline V CDR1 and CDR2: LGHNA, YSLEER. The CDR3 runs 15 residues. CDR3 sequence: CASSQDPAPQETQYF. In nucleotides, the CDR3 is TGCGCCAGCAGCCAAGATCCAGCGCCCCAAGAGACCCAGTACTTC.

This clonotype was counted ten times or more. The rearrangement uses TRBV30 and TRBJ2-5; D is perhaps TRBD1 (6 bases). Deletions cut 5 bases from V and 8 bases from J, with 18 bases between. This CDR3 is built from 13 residues. CDR1 is GTSNPN and CDR2 is SVGIG in the germline V gene (reference sequence). This chain's CDR3 is CAWCTGFGETQYF. CDR3 sequence (DNA): TGTGCCTGGTGCACAGGGTTCGGAGAAACCCAGTACTTC.

This clonotype was detected ten times or more. The chain has TRBV6-2 or TRBV6-3 and TRBJ2-1; 7 bases line up with TRBD2. With V trimmed by 4 bases and J by 7 bases, 13 bases remained unmatched. Germline CDR1 reads MNHEY; CDR2 reads SVGEGT. There are 16 residues in the CDR3. CDR3 in DNA: TGTGCCAGCAGTTCGGGGAATAACGGGGGGAGGAATGAGCAGTTCTTC. Residues: CASSSGNNGGRNEQFF.

This clonotype has at least ten counts. J is TRBJ2-7 and V is TRBV28; perhaps D is TRBD1 or TRBD2 (5 bases each). Trimming took off 7 bases at V and 0 bases at J, with 13 bases between the two ends. Per germline, CDR1 MDHEN and CDR2 SYDVKM. The CDR3 contains 14 residues. The CDR3 DNA follows: TGTGCCAGCAACCGACCAGGGAGCTCCTACGAGCAGTACTTC. It translates to CASNRPGSSYEQYF.

This clonotype has a count of ten or more. CDR3 amino acids: CASSTGGEDTQYF. The CDR3 DNA sequence: TGTGCCAGCAGCACAGGGGGTGAGGATACGCAGTATTTT. The chain carries TRBV5-6 and TRBJ2-3; 8 nucleotides agree with TRBD1. CDR1 and CDR2 (germline): SGHDT, YYEEEE. Trimming cost V 4 bases and J 6 bases; bases outside gene matches: 4. The CDR3 extends over 13 amino acids.

Comment on this clonotype: This sequence may be a read error, since a much larger clone differs from it by one base. The J gene is TRBJ1-5, the V gene TRBV6-1; D is unresolved. The CDR3 contains 13 residues. Germline V gene data show CDR1 as MNHNS and CDR2 as SASEGT. V was cut by 8 bases and J by 4 bases, with 12 bases left in between. The CDR3 bases are TGTGCCAGCCTTGCGGAGTTTAATCAGCCCCAGCATTTT. Residues: CASLAEFNQPQHF.